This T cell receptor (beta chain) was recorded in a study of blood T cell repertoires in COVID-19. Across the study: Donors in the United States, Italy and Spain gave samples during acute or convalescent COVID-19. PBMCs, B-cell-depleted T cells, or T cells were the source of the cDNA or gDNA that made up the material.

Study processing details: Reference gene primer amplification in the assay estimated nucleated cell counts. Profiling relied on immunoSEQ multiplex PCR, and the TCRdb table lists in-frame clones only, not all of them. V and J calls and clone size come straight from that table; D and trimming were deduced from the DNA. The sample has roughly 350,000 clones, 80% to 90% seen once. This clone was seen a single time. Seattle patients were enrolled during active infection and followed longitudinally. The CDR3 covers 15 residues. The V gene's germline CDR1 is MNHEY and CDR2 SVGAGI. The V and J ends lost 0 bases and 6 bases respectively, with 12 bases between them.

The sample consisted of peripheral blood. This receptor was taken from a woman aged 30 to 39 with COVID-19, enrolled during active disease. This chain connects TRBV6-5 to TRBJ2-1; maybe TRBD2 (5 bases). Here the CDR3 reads CASSYSRGVGNEQFF. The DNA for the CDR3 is TGTGCCAGCAGTTACTCTCGGGGAGTTGGCAATGAGCAGTTCTTC.